The 27 T cell receptor beta chains below come from one sample, sequenced in a study of cytomegalovirus exposure and HLA in healthy donors. Researchers ran the PCR with 60 Vbeta and 13 Jbeta primers. Sequenced by immunoSEQ multiplex PCR; TCRdb stores in-frame clones only, minus some. Of 70,000 or so clones in the sample, roughly 88% were seen once. Sequencing was done on a sample of PBMCs. The receptors come from a woman aged 25 to 45 in good health and CMV-seronegative.

This sequence joins TRBV30 and TRBJ1-4; maybe TRBD1 (5 bases). With 4 bases removed from V and 0 bases from J, the gap between germline ends came to 6 bases. The germline V gene has CDR1 GTSNPN and CDR2 SVGIG (reference sequence). This CDR3 spans 13 amino acids. The CDR3 DNA reads as TGTGCCTGGACACAGGCAACTAATGAAAAACTGTTTTTT. Protein: CAWTQATNEKLFF.

The V call is TRBV5-1, the J call TRBJ2-5, with D possibly being TRBD1 (6 bases). The ends were cut back, 1 base at V and 5 bases at J, with 12 bases in the middle. The length of the CDR3 is 14 residues. CDR1 and CDR2 (germline): SGHRS, YFSETQ. The CDR3 bases are TGCGCCAGCAGCTTGTCAGGGGAGATGGAGACCCAGTACTTC. Amino acids: CASSLSGEMETQYF.

The chain carries TRBV7-2 and TRBJ1-5; 9 positions agree with TRBD1. The J segment lost 6 bases and the V segment lost 2 bases, leaving 11 bases of the junction unmatched. The CDR3 totals 17 residues. Germline V CDR1 and CDR2: SGHTA, FQGNSA. The CDR3 nucleotides are TGTGCCAGCAGCTTACGCGACCACAGGGGGCTGGGTCAGCCCCAGCATTTT. Protein: CASSLRDHRGLGQPQHF.

This clone was counted once. V is TRBV19 and J is TRBJ2-3; 7 nucleotides match TRBD1. Trimming took 2 bases from V and 4 from J; bases not matched to a gene: 0. The CDR3 has 13 residues. Germline loops: CDR1 LNHDA, CDR2 SQIVND (reference sequence). CDR3 in amino acids: CASSIQGADTQYF. DNA of the CDR3: TGTGCCAGTAGTATACAGGGGGCAGATACGCAGTATTTT.

The chain joins TRBV6-1 to TRBJ2-2; 9 bases fit TRBD2. V lost 4 bases to trimming and J lost 2 bases; unmatched junction nucleotides: 5. CDR1 and CDR2 from the germline V gene are MNHNS and SASEGT. CDR3 size: 16 residues. As DNA, the CDR3 is TGTGCCAGCAGTGGTCTAGCGGGATCCAACACCGGGGAGCTGTTTTTT. This gives the protein CASSGLAGSNTGELFF.

This sequence joins TRBV7-2 and TRBJ2-2; possibly TRBD1 for D (6 bases). V was clipped by 4 bases and J by 7 bases, with 10 bases between them. Germline CDR1 is SGHTA and CDR2 is FQGNSA. The CDR3 is 13 amino acids. CDR3 residues: CASSSRGDGELFF. In nucleotides, the CDR3 is TGTGCCAGCAGCTCCAGGGGAGACGGGGAGCTGTTTTTT.

This chain links TRBV5-1 with TRBJ1-2; no clear D. The V gene's germline CDR1 is SGHRS and CDR2 YFSETQ. Trimming pared 0 bases from V and 8 bases from J, leaving 14 bases between. The CDR3 covers 14 residues. CDR3 in DNA: TGCGCCAGCAGCTTGGCCATAGGGAGGGAAGGCTACACCTTC. It specifies CASSLAIGREGYTF.

This clone has only one observation. The chain carries TRBV30 and TRBJ2-3; 7 bases are a match to TRBD2. Germline V gene lookup returns CDR1 GTSNPN and CDR2 SVGIG (reference sequence). The CDR3 runs 15 residues. J gave up 4 bases and V 1 base, and 8 bases lay outside the gene matches. The CDR3 loop is CAWSALGTNSDTQYF. The CDR3 DNA reads as TGTGCCTGGAGTGCACTGGGGACTAACTCAGATACGCAGTATTTT.

The chain is built from TRBV19 and TRBJ2-6, with 11 bases lining up with TRBD1. CDR1 is LNHDA, CDR2 SQIVND, per germline (reference sequence). V shed 0 bases and J 2 bases; nucleotides not matched to a gene: 3. The CDR3 has 18 residues. The CDR3 loop is CASSIDWTGGTGANVLTF. The CDR3 DNA is TGTGCCAGTAGTATAGATTGGACAGGGGGCACTGGGGCCAACGTCCTGACTTTC. The full variable domain, with the rest looked up from reference TRBV19 and TRBJ2-6, is DGGITQSPKYLFRKEGQNVTLSCEQNLNHDAMYWYRQDPGQGLRLIYYSQIVNDFQKGDIAEGYSVSREKKESFPLTVTSAQKNPTAFYLCASSIDWTGGTGANVLTFGAGSRLTVL.

This chain joins TRBV11-2 and TRBJ2-2; 7 bases are a match to TRBD2. Germline V gene data show CDR1 as SGHAT and CDR2 as FQNNGV. The CDR3 has 14 residues. Trimming took 4 bases from V and 5 from J; bases not matched to a gene: 4. The CDR3 DNA reads as TGTGCCAGCAGCTATAGTAGCGGGACCGGGGAGCTGTTTTTT. Its protein is CASSYSSGTGELFF.

This rearrangement joins TRBV19 to TRBJ2-7, with TRBD1 identical over 8 bases. The trim removed 6 bases at V and 3 bases at J, leaving 4 bases unmatched. The length of the CDR3 is 13 residues. Germline V gene data show CDR1 as LNHDA and CDR2 as SQIVND (reference sequence). CDR3 loop: CASSRGPGYEQYF. DNA of the CDR3: TGTGCCAGTAGCAGGGGGCCGGGCTACGAGCAGTACTTC.

The chain has TRBV28 and TRBJ1-4; perhaps TRBD1 as D (5 bases). The length of the CDR3 is 11 residues. Germline V CDR1 and CDR2: MDHEN, SYDVKM. Trimming shortened V by 6 bases and J by 13 bases, and 12 bases separated the two germline ends. CDR3 in amino acids: CASSVTGLLFF. The CDR3 region has the DNA TGTGCCAGCAGCGTTACAGGCTTACTGTTTTTT.

The chain carries TRBV11-3 and TRBJ2-1; D possibly corresponds to TRBD1 (6 bases). The CDR3 extends over 14 amino acids. Germline CDR1 SGHNT, CDR2 YENEEA. With 5 bases removed from V and 3 bases from J, the gap between germline ends came to 11 bases. CDR3 DNA: TGTGCCAGCAGCCGTACAGGGTTCTACAATGAGCAGTTCTTC. Translating it yields CASSRTGFYNEQFF.

The chain joins TRBV6-1 to TRBJ2-1; 7 bases match TRBD1. The CDR3 length is 14 residues. Per the germline V gene, CDR1 is MNHNS and CDR2 is SASEGT. V was clipped by 8 bases and J by 7 bases; unmatched bases: 11. The CDR3, as DNA: TGTGCCAGCGTCTTTAAGGGACAGTTGAATGAGCAGTTCTTC. Translated: CASVFKGQLNEQFF.

The V gene is TRBV5-1, the J gene TRBJ2-5, with 10 bases fitting TRBD1. CDR3 length: 18 residues. The ends lost 1 base at V and 1 base at J; junction bases unmatched: 10. Germline assignment: CDR1 SGHRS and CDR2 YFSETQ. The CDR3 loop reads CASSLRTGGGLGQETQYF. The CDR3 bases are TGCGCCAGCAGCTTGAGGACAGGGGGAGGTTTGGGCCAAGAGACCCAGTACTTC.

The chain couples TRBV14 to TRBJ1-3; D gene unclear. Trimming pared 4 bases from V and 3 bases from J, leaving 10 bases between. CDR3 length equals 14 residues. Germline V gene sequence: CDR1 SGHDN, CDR2 FVKESK. In DNA form, the CDR3 reads TGTGCCAGCAGCCCCGTCGGCGGTGGAAACACCATATATTTT. Translating it yields CASSPVGGGNTIYF.

The chain joins TRBV19 to TRBJ1-4, with D maybe TRBD1 (6 bases). CDR3 length: 16 residues. Germline CDR1 is LNHDA and CDR2 is SQIVND (reference sequence). With 4 bases removed from V and 4 bases from J, the gap between germline ends came to 16 bases. This chain's CDR3 is CASSNVVAGVNEKLFF. The CDR3 bases are TGTGCCAGTAGTAACGTCGTGGCAGGGGTTAATGAAAAACTGTTTTTT. Complete variable domain (other parts from reference TRBV19 and TRBJ1-4): DGGITQSPKYLFRKEGQNVTLSCEQNLNHDAMYWYRQDPGQGLRLIYYSQIVNDFQKGDIAEGYSVSREKKESFPLTVTSAQKNPTAFYLCASSNVVAGVNEKLFFGSGTQLSVL.

The chain couples TRBV28 to TRBJ1-5; 9 bases are a match to TRBD1. Per the germline V gene, CDR1 is MDHEN and CDR2 is SYDVKM. V was pared by 11 bases and J by 4 bases, with 12 bases of the junction left unmatched. The CDR3 consists of 15 residues. The CDR3: CALQQDRGQNQPQHF. DNA for the CDR3: TGTGCCTTGCAACAGGACAGGGGTCAAAATCAGCCCCAGCATTTT.

The chain has TRBV27 and TRBJ2-1; perhaps TRBD1 as D (6 bases). The CDR3 totals 15 residues. The V end lost 5 bases, the J end lost 6 bases, and 17 bases lay between the germline ends. The germline V gene encodes CDR1 MNHEY and CDR2 SMNVEV (reference sequence). CDR3 nucleotide sequence: TGTGCCAGCAGTCCCCAGGGGCTATGGGTCAATGAGCAGTTCTTC. Protein sequence: CASSPQGLWVNEQFF.

Concerning this clone itself: In this CDR3 the conserved last residue, phenylalanine or tryptophan, is missing, so a read error is likely. The chain is built from TRBV15 and TRBJ1-1; no definite D call. V was clipped by 1 base and J by 10 bases, with 13 bases between them. The CDR3 loop spans 13 amino acids. Germline V gene sequence: CDR1 LNHNV, CDR2 YYDKDF (reference sequence). The CDR3 coding sequence is TGTGCCACCAGCAGAGTAGTGGGCGCACGAGCTTTCTCT. Amino acid sequence: CATSRVVGARAFS.

CDR3 in amino acids: CASSLPTGGAYEQYF. DNA for the CDR3: TGTGCCAGCAGCTTACCGACAGGGGGCGCGTACGAGCAGTACTTC. The V call is TRBV5-5, the J call TRBJ2-7; 10 bases line up with TRBD1. J gave up 4 bases and V 2 bases, and 6 bases lay outside the gene matches. Looked up from germline, CDR1 is SGHKS and CDR2 is YYEKEE (reference sequence). CDR3 length: 15 amino acids. The full variable domain, its missing parts supplied by reference TRBV5-5 and TRBJ2-7, is DAGVTQSPTHLIKTRGQQVTLRCSPISGHKSVSWYQQVLGQGPQFIFQYYEKEERGRGNFPDRFSARQFPNYSSELNVNALLLGDSALYLCASSLPTGGAYEQYFGPGTRLTVT.

With regard to this clone: One end of the junction does not line up with germline, which may come from a read error. Other DNA sequences in this sample translate to the same CDR3. This sequence joins TRBV9 and TRBJ2-3, with D possibly being TRBD2 (5 bases). Germline CDR1 reads SGDLS; CDR2 reads YYNGEE. This CDR3 has 13 amino acids. CDR3 residues: CASSRLFSDTQYF. The CDR3, as DNA: TGCGCCAGCAGCCGACTATTTTCAGATACGCAGTATTTT.

Here the CDR3 DNA reads TGTGCCAGCAGCTCTAGACTAGCGGGAGGGCTCTACAATGAGCAGTTCTTC. Protein: CASSSRLAGGLYNEQFF. The rearrangement links TRBV27 to TRBJ2-1; 14 positions match TRBD2. The V segment lost 6 bases and the J segment 3 bases; nucleotides outside the gene matches: 7. Germline V gene sequence: CDR1 MNHEY, CDR2 SMNVEV (reference sequence). The CDR3 contains 17 residues.

This chain connects TRBV20-1 to TRBJ1-2; D unclear. Germline-derived CDR1 and CDR2 are DFQATT and SNEGSKA (reference sequence). V was trimmed by 1 base and J by 11 bases, leaving 11 bases between them. The CDR3 is 11 residues long. The CDR3 loop reads CSARVPGFYTF. DNA of the CDR3: TGCAGTGCTAGAGTTCCGGGGTTTTACACCTTC.

DNA for the CDR3: TGTGCCAGCTCACCACGAGTGGCAGGGGGCGATGAGCAGTTCTTC. Residues: CASSPRVAGGDEQFF. The J gene is TRBJ2-1, the V gene TRBV18; 8 nucleotides align to TRBD1. CDR1 is KGHSH, CDR2 LQKENI, per germline. After removal of 1 base from V and 8 bases from J, the junction contained 7 bases not matched to a gene. The CDR3 is made up of 15 amino acids.

The rearrangement links TRBV6-1 to TRBJ2-3; tentative D call: TRBD2 (5 bases). This CDR3 spans 15 amino acids. V gave up 6 bases and J gave up 4 bases, with 17 bases separating them. The V gene's germline CDR1 is MNHNS and CDR2 SASEGT. In nucleotides, the CDR3 is TGTGCCAGCAGCCACGTCGCGGGTCGGGCAGATACGCAGTATTTT. Translation gives CASSHVAGRADTQYF.

The chain couples TRBV23-1 to TRBJ2-3; 7 positions match TRBD2. TRBV23-1 is designated an ORF whose function remains uncertain. The CDR3 is 16 residues long. Trimming cost V 6 bases and J 3 bases; bases outside gene matches: 12. CDR3 region: CASSLYLQGGTDTQYF. The CDR3 DNA is TGCGCCAGCAGCCTCTATCTTCAGGGAGGGACAGATACGCAGTATTTT.